A single sample is the source of the 16 T cell receptor beta chains below, sequenced in a study of T cells in Graves' hyperthyroidism and ophthalmopathy (dated by TCRdb to between 2018 and 2020). Library prep was done by multiplex PCR. Instrument on record: Illumina HiSeq 2000. TCR beta CDR3 regions were amplified from RNA transcripts. The first round of RT-PCR for the TCR CDR3 was performed with the HTBI primer set and the Qiagen OneStep RT-PCR kit. The public reads were reanalyzed by TCRdb: fastp trimming at Q25, MiXCR alignment, in-frame beta chains only. Under each unique CDR3 protein, matching rows form one entry showing the most common genes and DNA. The sample has about 500,000 distinct CDR3 sequences on record, roughly a sixth of them singletons. The ten largest clonotypes hold about 31% of the sample. What was sequenced was blood. Every receptor here comes from a woman under 40 with Graves' ophthalmopathy.

This clonotype was found many times. V and J are TRBV18 and TRBJ1-4; a possible D gene is TRBD1 (6 bases). V lost 3 bases and J 3 bases, leaving 11 bases between the germline ends. Germline V gene data show CDR1 as KGHSH and CDR2 as LQKENI. The CDR3 has 15 residues. CDR3 nucleotide sequence: TGTGCCAGCTCACCTACAGGGCCTTCTAATGAAAAACTGTTTTTT. This encodes CASSPTGPSNEKLFF.

The sample holds a few counts of this clonotype. This sequence joins TRBV24-1 and TRBJ2-3; 9 bases line up with TRBD2. V was clipped by 5 bases and J by 2 bases; unmatched bases: 4. CDR1 is KGHDR, CDR2 SFDVKD, per germline. The CDR3 loop spans 15 amino acids. The CDR3 reads CATSGLAGNTDTQYF. The CDR3 DNA reads as TGTGCCACCAGTGGGCTAGCGGGAAACACAGATACGCAGTATTTT.

The gene calls are TRBV12-3 or TRBV12-4 and TRBJ1-3; D remains ambiguous. The CDR3 loop spans 14 amino acids. V was shortened by 5 bases and J by 0 bases, with 8 bases between the two germline ends. DNA of the CDR3: TGTGCCAGCAGTACAGTGTTCTCTGGAAACACCATATATTTT. Its translation: CASSTVFSGNTIYF.

This clonotype showed up just a few times. The chain combines TRBV14 with TRBJ2-5; 10 bases are shared with TRBD1. There are 13 residues in the CDR3. The junction had 3 bases not matched to a gene; V was cut back by 6 bases and J by 5 bases. The germline V gene encodes CDR1 SGHDN and CDR2 FVKESK. The CDR3 is CASSETGGETQYF. CDR3 in DNA: TGTGCCAGCAGTGAGACAGGGGGCGAGACCCAGTACTTC.

This clonotype has ten or more counts. The genes are TRBV19 and TRBJ1-5; 7 bases are a match to TRBD1. With V trimmed by 7 bases and J by 2 bases, 8 bases remained unmatched. In germline, CDR1 is LNHDA, CDR2 SQIVND (reference sequence). The CDR3 covers 15 residues. CDR3: CASKGAGFGNQPQHF. CDR3 nucleotide sequence: TGTGCCAGTAAGGGGGCCGGCTTTGGCAATCAGCCCCAGCATTTT.

This clonotype was detected ten times or more. The genes are TRBV20-1 and TRBJ2-3, with unresolved D. V shed 6 bases and J shed 7 bases, with 11 bases lying between them. CDR1 is DFQATT and CDR2 is SNEGSKA in the germline V gene (reference sequence). This CDR3 comprises 11 residues. The CDR3 reads CSAPSLNTQYF. The CDR3 nucleotides are TGCAGTGCCCCCTCCTTGAATACGCAGTATTTT.

This clonotype was picked up many times. V is TRBV30 and J is TRBJ2-1, with D possibly matching TRBD2 (6 bases). Germline loops: CDR1 GTSNPN, CDR2 SVGIG (reference sequence). The CDR3 runs 13 residues. Trimming took 0 bases from V and 6 from J, leaving 9 bases between them. The DNA for the CDR3 is TGTGCCTGGAGTGTTGGCGGGGTCAATGAGCAGTTCTTC. Translating gives CAWSVGGVNEQFF.

In its sample, this clonotype was seen many times. The chain is built from TRBV7-8 and TRBJ1-2; no firm D call. Trimming removed 0 bases at V and 0 bases at J, with 5 bases between. CDR1 SGHVS and CDR2 FQNEAQ come from the germline V gene. The CDR3 is 14 amino acids. CDR3 amino acids: CASSLASANYGYTF. The CDR3 nucleotides are TGTGCCAGCAGCTTAGCTTCAGCTAACTATGGCTACACCTTC.

This clonotype has a handful of counts. V and J are TRBV7-2 and TRBJ2-7; no definite D call. V gave up 3 bases and J gave up 6 bases, with 6 bases separating them. The CDR3 is made up of 11 amino acids. Germline V lookup: CDR1 SGHTA, CDR2 FQGNSA. CDR3 coding DNA: TGTGCCAGCAGCTTGATCGCCGAGCAGTACTTC. It encodes CASSLIAEQYF.

This clonotype was counted many times. Written as DNA, the CDR3 is TGTGCCAGCAGCTCATGGGGGACTAGCGTGAGAAATGAGCAGTTCTTC. It specifies CASSSWGTSVRNEQFF. J is TRBJ2-1 and V is TRBV7-2, with 10 bases matching TRBD2. Per the germline V gene, CDR1 is SGHTA and CDR2 is FQGNSA. The V gene end was trimmed by 4 bases and the J gene end by 7 bases; junction bases not matched to a gene: 10. The CDR3 runs to 16 residues.

CDR3 amino acids: CASSWRRDTGELFF. DNA of the CDR3: TGTGCCAGCAGTTGGCGTAGGGACACCGGGGAGCTGTTTTTT. The gene calls are TRBV12-3 or TRBV12-4 and TRBJ2-2; D remains unclear. CDR3 length equals 14 residues. Trimming pared 4 bases from V and 3 bases from J, leaving 9 bases between.

The V call is TRBV7-2, the J call TRBJ2-3; no definite D call. Germline CDR1 and CDR2: SGHTA and FQGNSA. The germline V and J ends were trimmed by 5 bases and 2 bases, with 14 bases remaining between them. The CDR3 runs to 15 residues. CDR3 region: CASSQTGLHTDTQYF. In DNA, the CDR3 is TGTGCCAGCAGCCAAACCGGGCTGCACACAGATACGCAGTATTTT.

The rearrangement uses TRBV20-1 and TRBJ2-1; TRBD2 matches 13 bases. V lost 3 bases, J lost 6 bases, and 11 bases stayed unmatched. The length of the CDR3 is 17 residues. Germline V gene lookup returns CDR1 DFQATT and CDR2 SNEGSKA (reference sequence). For the CDR3, the DNA is TGCAGTGCTAGGGCATATTTAACTAGCGGGAGGGCCAATGAGCAGTTCTTC. Amino acid sequence: CSARAYLTSGRANEQFF.

Worth noting for this clonotype: This may arise from a read error, as a much more abundant clone is one base away. The V gene is TRBV7-3, the J gene TRBJ2-7; possibly TRBD1 for D (5 bases). Germline-derived CDR1 and CDR2 are SGHTA and FQGTGA. V was pared by 5 bases and J by 4 bases, with 12 bases between. This CDR3 region has 13 residues. Here the CDR3 DNA reads TGTGCCAGCAGCGGGGCGGTACGGTACGAGCAGTACTTC. Residues: CASSGAVRYEQYF.

There are many counts of this clonotype. J is TRBJ2-7 and V is TRBV20-1; D possibly corresponds to TRBD2 (6 bases). The length of the CDR3 is 14 residues. CDR1 and CDR2 (germline): DFQATT, SNEGSKA (reference sequence). Deletions cut 1 base from V and 6 bases from J, with 16 bases between. The CDR3, as DNA: TGCAGTGCTAGAGGGGGACTGAACAGTGGCGAGCAGTACTTC. The encoded protein is CSARGGLNSGEQYF.

The chain combines TRBV28 with TRBJ2-5; D ambiguous. The germline gives CDR1 MDHEN, CDR2 SYDVKM. The CDR3 totals 13 residues. V lost 6 bases to trimming and J lost 2 bases, with 10 bases between them. The chain's CDR3 is CASSPRVQETQYF. The CDR3 DNA is TGTGCCAGCAGCCCAAGGGTACAAGAGACCCAGTACTTC. Full variable domain (outside the CDR3, taken from reference TRBV28 and TRBJ2-5): DVKVTQSSRYLVKRTGEKVFLECVQDMDHENMFWYRQDPGLGLRLIYFSYDVKMKEKGDIPEGYSVSREKKERFSLILESASTNQTSMYLCASSPRVQETQYFGPGTRLLVL.